This T cell receptor (beta chain) was sequenced in a study of cytomegalovirus exposure and HLA in healthy donors. The germline CDR1 and CDR2 sequences are SGHTA and FQGNSA. The germline V and J ends were trimmed by 1 base and 8 bases, with 17 bases remaining between them. CDR3 length: 15 residues. PCR involved 60 Vbeta and 13 Jbeta primers. TCRdb's copy holds only in-frame clones and misses some; the assay was immunoSEQ multiplex PCR. The data contain some 200,000 clones, 70% to 85% of them singletons. The V gene is TRBV7-2, the J gene TRBJ1-2; perhaps TRBD1 as D (5 bases). Sequences were obtained from PBMCs. The receptor was derived from a man in his fifties or sixties in good health and CMV-seronegative. In DNA form, the CDR3 reads TGTGCCAGCAGCTTAGAAAGCAGGGCTCGAGGAGGCTACACCTTC. Its translation: CASSLESRARGGYTF.